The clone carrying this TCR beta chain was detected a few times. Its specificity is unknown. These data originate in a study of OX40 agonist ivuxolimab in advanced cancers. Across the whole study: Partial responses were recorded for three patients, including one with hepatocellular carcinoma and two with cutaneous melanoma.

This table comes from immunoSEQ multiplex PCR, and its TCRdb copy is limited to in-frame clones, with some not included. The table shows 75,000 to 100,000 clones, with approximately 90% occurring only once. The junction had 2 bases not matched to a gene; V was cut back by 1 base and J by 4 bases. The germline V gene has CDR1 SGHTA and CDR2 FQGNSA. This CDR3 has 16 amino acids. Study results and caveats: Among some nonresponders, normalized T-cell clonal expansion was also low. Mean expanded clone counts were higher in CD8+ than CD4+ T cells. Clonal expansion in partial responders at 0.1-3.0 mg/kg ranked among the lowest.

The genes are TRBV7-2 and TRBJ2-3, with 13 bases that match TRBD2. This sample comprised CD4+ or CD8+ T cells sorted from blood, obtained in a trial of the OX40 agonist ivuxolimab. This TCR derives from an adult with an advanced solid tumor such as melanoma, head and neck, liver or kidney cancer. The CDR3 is CASSLVGTSGADTQYF. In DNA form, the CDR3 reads TGTGCCAGCAGCTTAGTCGGGACTAGCGGGGCAGATACGCAGTATTTT.